This entry describes one TCR beta chain. The antigen remains unidentified. The germline gives CDR1 SGHRS, CDR2 YFSETQ. The V end lost 6 bases, the J end lost 0 bases, and 36 bases lay between the germline ends. The length of the CDR3 is 22 residues. Amplification used 60 Vbeta primers and 13 Jbeta primers. Assay: immunoSEQ multiplex PCR; the TCRdb copy retains only in-frame clones and omits some. Here the sample spans about 100,000 clones, about 79% being singletons. The data are from a study of cytomegalovirus exposure and HLA in healthy donors. Study results and caveats: Researchers counted approximately 160 TCR beta chains as cytomegalovirus-associated.

This clonotype was sampled from a woman under 30 in good health and CMV-seronegative. The sample taken for sequencing was PBMCs. This chain uses TRBV5-1 with TRBJ1-1; unclear D gene. The CDR3 loop is CASNRVQANKVLGVTVNTEAFF. CDR3 in DNA: TGCGCCAGCAATCGAGTCCAGGCCAATAAAGTTCTTGGCGTAACAGTGAACACTGAAGCTTTCTTT.